These 20 T cell receptor beta chains share one sample of origin, sequenced in a study of blood T cell repertoires in COVID-19. Profiled with immunoSEQ multiplex PCR; TCRdb holds only in-frame clones, not every one. The sample consists of roughly 70,000 clones, around 87% of them appearing once. The sequencing sample was made of peripheral blood. Every receptor here comes from a man aged 50-59 years with active COVID-19.

The rearrangement uses TRBV2 and TRBJ1-5; D is perhaps TRBD1 (6 bases). The CDR3 is 15 residues long. The germline V gene encodes CDR1 SNHLY and CDR2 FYNNEI. Between the trimmed V and J ends, which lost 6 bases and 4 bases, there was a span of 16 bases. CDR3 in amino acids: CASREQGKSNQPQHF. The CDR3 nucleotides read TGTGCCAGCAGGGAGCAGGGGAAATCGAATCAGCCCCAGCATTTT.

The rearrangement joins TRBV4-3 to TRBJ2-1; 13 bases align to TRBD2. J lost 8 bases, V lost 4 bases, and 8 bases had no gene match. The CDR3 has 16 residues. Germline CDR1 LGHNA, CDR2 YSLEER. CDR3 in DNA: TGCGCCAGCAGCCCCGAAATTGGACTAGCGGGAGATGAGCAGTTCTTC. Protein: CASSPEIGLAGDEQFF.

This clone appeared once. This chain connects TRBV18 to TRBJ2-4; D is unresolved. The germline gives CDR1 KGHSH, CDR2 LQKENI. Trimming stripped 3 bases from V and 0 bases from J, with 3 bases between. The CDR3 spans 13 residues. The CDR3 is CASSPLAKNIQYF. The CDR3 nucleotides read TGTGCCAGCTCACCTCTAGCCAAAAACATTCAGTACTTC.

The chain recombines TRBV5-1 with TRBJ2-3, with 11 bases matching TRBD1. With 3 bases clipped from V and 4 bases from J, the junction kept 7 bases outside the gene matches. The CDR3 has 16 amino acids. CDR1 and CDR2 from the germline V gene are SGHRS and YFSETQ. CDR3 in DNA: TGCGCCAGCAGCTCCGGGACAGGGGGTAGAGCAGATACGCAGTATTTT. Residues: CASSSGTGGRADTQYF.

The chain uses TRBV21-1 and TRBJ1-3; TRBD1 is the table's D call and was not checked against the DNA. TRBV21-1 is classified as a pseudogene. The length of the CDR3 is 18 residues. CDR3 nucleotides: TGTGCCAGCAGCCACCGGGACACCGAATACTCCTGGGGAAACACCATATATTTT. Translating it yields CASSHRDTEYSWGNTIYF.

The rearrangement uses TRBV28 and TRBJ1-4; 7 nucleotides line up with TRBD1. J lost 7 bases, V lost 4 bases, and 9 bases had no gene match. CDR1 and CDR2 (germline): MDHEN, SYDVKM. CDR3 size: 15 residues. CDR3 protein: CASSWTGGRGEKLFF. In DNA form, the CDR3 reads TGTGCCAGCAGTTGGACAGGCGGTAGGGGTGAAAAACTGTTTTTT. The variable domain in full, completed from reference TRBV28 and TRBJ1-4, reads DVKVTQSSRYLVKRTGEKVFLECVQDMDHENMFWYRQDPGLGLRLIYFSYDVKMKEKGDIPEGYSVSREKKERFSLILESASTNQTSMYLCASSWTGGRGEKLFFGSGTQLSVL.

This chain connects TRBV7-9 to TRBJ1-1, with TRBD1 as a possible D gene (6 bases). V lost 9 bases to trimming and J lost 11 bases, with 13 bases between them. The CDR3 extends over 10 amino acids. Germline V gene lookup returns CDR1 SEHNR and CDR2 FQNEAQ (reference sequence). The CDR3 loop is CARRDTSAFF. The CDR3 DNA is TGTGCCAGGAGGGACACCTCTGCTTTCTTT. Full variable domain (remainder filled in from reference TRBV7-9 and TRBJ1-1): DTGVSQNPRHKITKRGQNVTFRCDPISEHNRLYWYRQTLGQGPEFLTYFQNEAQLEKSRLLSDRFSAERPKGSFSTLEIQRTEQGDSAMYLCARRDTSAFFGQGTRLTVV.

The genes are TRBV14 and TRBJ2-1, with 10 nucleotides matching TRBD2. Per the germline V gene, CDR1 is SGHDN and CDR2 is FVKESK. V shed 4 bases and J 8 bases; nucleotides not matched to a gene: 8. This CDR3 is 15 amino acids long. CDR3 residues: CASSPIGTSDDEQFF. CDR3 nucleotide sequence: TGTGCCAGCAGCCCTATTGGGACTAGCGACGATGAGCAGTTCTTC.

The genes are TRBV7-9 and TRBJ1-1, with no clear D. Per germline, CDR1 SEHNR and CDR2 FQNEAQ (reference sequence). This CDR3 region has 12 residues. Trimming took 8 bases from V and 2 from J, leaving 9 bases between them. CDR3 amino acids: CASLHRNTEAFF. CDR3 bases: TGTGCCAGCCTGCACAGAAACACTGAAGCTTTCTTT. Based on the CDR3 plus reference TRBV7-9 and TRBJ1-1, the full variable domain is DTGVSQNPRHKITKRGQNVTFRCDPISEHNRLYWYRQTLGQGPEFLTYFQNEAQLEKSRLLSDRFSAERPKGSFSTLEIQRTEQGDSAMYLCASLHRNTEAFFGQGTRLTVV.

The V gene is TRBV7-2, the J gene TRBJ2-1; D perhaps matches TRBD2 (7 bases). Trimming removed 2 bases at V and 7 bases at J, with 15 bases between. The CDR3 has 15 amino acids. CDR1 is SGHTA and CDR2 is FQGNSA in the germline V gene. The CDR3 DNA sequence: TGTGCCAGCAGCTTACGGCGGAGGGGGGGGAATGAGCAGTTCTTC. Translated, it gives CASSLRRRGGNEQFF.

The chain combines TRBV2 with TRBJ1-3; unclear D gene. Germline V CDR1 and CDR2: SNHLY, FYNNEI. V was shortened by 3 bases and J by 0 bases, with 12 bases between the two germline ends. The CDR3 contains 16 residues. CDR3 DNA: TGTGCCAGCAGTGAGAGGTCTCCCCACTCTGGAAACACCATATATTTT. This codes for CASSERSPHSGNTIYF.

The chain employs TRBV6-2 or TRBV6-3 and TRBJ1-4; no clear D gene. The germline gives CDR1 MNHEY, CDR2 SVGEGT. The CDR3 runs to 11 residues. The germline V and J ends were trimmed by 5 bases and 5 bases, with 3 bases remaining between them. The CDR3 nucleotides are TGTGCCAGCAGTCAGAATGAAAAACTGTTTTTT. Protein product: CASSQNEKLFF.

The chain employs TRBV19 and TRBJ2-7; TRBD2 might be the D (6 bases). The germline V gene has CDR1 LNHDA and CDR2 SQIVND (reference sequence). Trimming pared 6 bases from V and 7 bases from J, leaving 19 bases between. CDR3 size: 14 residues. CDR3 residues: CASRPAAGLGEQYF. CDR3 nucleotides: TGTGCCAGTAGACCAGCGGCGGGGTTGGGGGAGCAGTACTTC.

The chain employs TRBV7-8 and TRBJ2-1, with 10 nucleotides matching TRBD2. Germline lookup yields CDR1 SGHVS and CDR2 FQNEAQ. The J segment lost 9 bases and the V segment lost 6 bases, leaving 5 bases of the junction unmatched. The CDR3 covers 13 residues. The DNA for the CDR3 is TGTGCCAGCAGGGAGCGGGAGGGGAGTGAGCAGTTCTTC. Translating gives CASREREGSEQFF.

The rearrangement uses TRBV10-3 and TRBJ1-1, with D perhaps TRBD1 (5 bases). CDR3 length: 13 residues. Trimming shortened V by 3 bases and J by 6 bases, and 11 bases separated the two germline ends. Germline V gene lookup returns CDR1 ENHRY and CDR2 SYGVKD. CDR3 sequence: CAISDGREAEAFF. DNA for the CDR3: TGTGCCATCAGTGACGGCAGGGAGGCTGAAGCTTTCTTT.

The V and J genes are TRBV7-2 and TRBJ2-7; D not resolved. Germline CDR1 reads SGHTA; CDR2 reads FQGNSA. This CDR3 region has 13 residues. V lost 4 bases and J lost 4, with 11 bases in between. As DNA, the CDR3 is TGTGCCAGCAGCTCATTTACCTATTACGAGCAGTACTTC. The encoded protein is CASSSFTYYEQYF.

In this sample, this clone turned up once. The CDR3 loop reads CASSTDRGEQYF. CDR3 sequence (DNA): TGCGCCAGCAGCACCGACAGGGGCGAGCAGTACTTC. This sequence joins TRBV5-1 and TRBJ2-7, with 8 bases fitting TRBD1. V was clipped by 4 bases and J by 6 bases; unmatched bases: 3. The germline V gene has CDR1 SGHRS and CDR2 YFSETQ. The CDR3 has 12 residues.

This clone was found once. V usage is TRBV11-2 and J usage is TRBJ2-7; D unresolved. The germline CDR1 and CDR2 sequences are SGHAT and FQNNGV. Trimming took off 5 bases at V and 4 bases at J, with 12 bases between the two ends. This CDR3 is built from 13 residues. For the CDR3, the DNA is TGTGCCAGCAGCCCCCAACTGTGGTACGAGCAGTACTTC. Its translation is CASSPQLWYEQYF. The whole variable domain, filled in from reference TRBV11-2 and TRBJ2-7, reads EAGVAQSPRYKIIEKRQSVAFWCNPISGHATLYWYQQILGQGPKLLIQFQNNGVVDDSQLPKDRFSAERLKGVDSTLKIQPAKLEDSAVYLCASSPQLWYEQYFGPGTRLTVT.

This clone has only one observation. A read error may produce the germline difference seen at one junction end. The genes are TRBV7-2 and TRBJ1-1, with D possibly being TRBD1 (5 bases). CDR1 is SGHTA and CDR2 is FQGNSA in the germline V gene. CDR3 length: 12 residues. The CDR3 region is CASSLERGRIIF. The CDR3 DNA reads TGTGCCAGCAGCTTAGAAAGGGGCCGGATTATCTTT.

The sample holds one count of this clone. CDR3 coding DNA: TGTGCCAGCAGCCAAGGCAGGACAAAAGCTTTCTTT. It codes for CASSQGRTKAFF. The chain combines TRBV4-2 with TRBJ1-1, with D possibly being TRBD1 (5 bases). V was trimmed by 1 base and J by 9 bases, leaving 9 bases between them. This CDR3 comprises 12 residues. The V gene's germline CDR1 is LGHNA and CDR2 YNFKEQ.